This is a list of T cell receptor beta chains from one sample in a study of human T cells and chemical hapten exposure. One entry per CDR3 protein, called by TCRdb with MiXCR from the RACE reads. The sample lists some 300,000 distinct CDR3 sequences; around 5.5% were seen once. Sequenced material: whole blood, taken in connection with sensitization to the hapten diphenylcyclopropenone (DPC). The origin of the receptors is a woman under 30 with alopecia areata. Some clones in this sample may be carry-over from other donors' samples. CDR3s include the opening cysteine and the closing phenylalanine or tryptophan. A D gene is named only where the DNA matches it firmly. A clone size is listed for some rows: how often the clone was seen (once, few, many), or a class if it is expanded.

v_gene,j_gene,abundance,d_gene,CDR3nt,CDR3aa
TRBV7-3,TRBJ2-3,few,-,TGTGCCAGCAGCTTAACAGGAGATAACACAGATACGCAGTATTTT,CASSLTGDNTDTQYF
TRBV27,TRBJ1-4,-,-,TGTGCCAGCAGGAAGGACGTCCTAAATGAAAAACTGTTTTTT,CASRKDVLNEKLFF
TRBV9,TRBJ1-5,-,-,TGTGCCAGCAGCGTAGGTAGCAATCAGCCCCGGCATTTT,CASSVGSNQPRHF
TRBV5-1,TRBJ2-3,many,-,TGCGCCAGCAGCTTGAGAGGGAGCGCAGATACGCAGTATTTT,CASSLRGSADTQYF
TRBV6-2/TRBV6-3,TRBJ1-5,many,-,TGTGCCAGCAGTTACTCGTCTCAGCCCCAGCATTTT,CASSYSSQPQHF
TRBV5-6,TRBJ2-1,few,-,TGTGCCAGCAGCTTGTGGTTTTCGGGGGCAGGTCCTACAGTGCAGTTCTTC,CASSLWFSGAGPTVQFF
TRBV20-1,TRBJ1-5,many,-,TGCAGTGCTGTACAGCTCCTCAATCAGCCCCAGCATTTT,CSAVQLLNQPQHF
TRBV4-3,TRBJ1-2,few,-,TGCGCCAGCAGCCAAGACGGACAGATAGGCTACACCTTC,CASSQDGQIGYTF
TRBV18,TRBJ2-7,many,-,TGTGCCAGCAGCCCCGGGACCTACGAGCAGTACTTC,CASSPGTYEQYF
TRBV12-3/TRBV12-4,TRBJ2-1,few,TRBD1,TGTGCCAGCAGTTCACAAAGGGACAGCTCCTACAATGAGCAGTTCTTC,CASSSQRDSSYNEQFF
TRBV7-2,TRBJ2-4,many,TRBD2,TGTGCCAGCAGCCCCTTAGCGGGGGGCCAGGCCAAAAACATTCAGTACTTC,CASSPLAGGQAKNIQYF
TRBV7-2,TRBJ2-5,few,-,TGTGCCAGCAGCTTAAATCCTGAGACCCAGTACTTC,CASSLNPETQYF
TRBV29-1,TRBJ2-2,many,TRBD2,TGCACTCACCGGGGGGGCTGGGGCACCGGGGAGCTGTTTTTT,CTHRGGWGTGELFF
TRBV7-2,TRBJ1-5,many,TRBD1,TGTGCCAGCAGCTTGGGGACAGGGGTTCAGCCCCAGCATTTT,CASSLGTGVQPQHF
TRBV28,TRBJ2-3,-,TRBD2,TGTGCCAGCAGTTTAGCGGGGGGGCCGGCTACTGGCGCAGATACGCAGTATTTT,CASSLAGGPATGADTQYF
TRBV14,TRBJ2-3,many,-,TGTGCCAGCAGCCAAGACAGGTGGGCCACAGATACGCAGTATTTT,CASSQDRWATDTQYF
TRBV27,TRBJ1-1,few,TRBD1,TGTGCCAGCCGAAGGGAAGACAGGGGGCCAACTGAAGCTTTCTTT,CASRREDRGPTEAFF
TRBV4-1,TRBJ2-2,-,TRBD1,TGCGCCAGCAGCCAAGATATCGGGACAGGGTCCGGGGAGCTGTTTTTT,CASSQDIGTGSGELFF
TRBV6-5,TRBJ1-1,few,-,TGTGCCAGCAGTTACTCGGAGGGGGGTAGTACTGAAGCTTTCTTT,CASSYSEGGSTEAFF
TRBV5-5,TRBJ1-5,many,TRBD1,TGTGCCAGCAGCGGCAAGACAGGGATGAGGCCCCAGCATTTT,CASSGKTGMRPQHF
TRBV2,TRBJ1-1,-,-,TGTGCCAGCAGCAAGGATAACACTGAAGCTTTCTTT,CASSKDNTEAFF
TRBV4-2,TRBJ1-2,many,-,TGTGCCAGCAGCCTCCCGGACCCTACCGACTACACCTTC,CASSLPDPTDYTF
TRBV9,TRBJ2-3,-,TRBD1,TGTGCCAGCAGCGTAGAGGGGGCCTCCCTCTACACAGATACGCAGTATTTT,CASSVEGASLYTDTQYF
TRBV4-3,TRBJ1-2,many,-,TGCGCCAGCAGCCAAGATGAGGCAGGGAACTATGGCTACACCTTC,CASSQDEAGNYGYTF
TRBV28,TRBJ2-5,few,TRBD2,TGTGCCAGCAGTTTTGGTGCGGGGGAGGTGGAGACCCAGTACTTC,CASSFGAGEVETQYF
TRBV27,TRBJ2-7,many,-,TGTGCCAGCAGCTACGAGGGGCGCGAGCAGTACTTC,CASSYEGREQYF
TRBV20-1,TRBJ2-5,many,TRBD1,TGCAGTGCCCTACAGGGGGGACAAGAGACCCAGTACTTC,CSALQGGQETQYF
TRBV7-3,TRBJ2-7,many,-,TGTGCCAGCAGTAGATCCCAGGGACCCTACGAGCAGTACTTC,CASSRSQGPYEQYF
TRBV6-2/TRBV6-3,TRBJ1-2,-,-,TGTGCCAGTTACGGTGGACTTTTCGCCAGGGTTAAAGATGGCTACACCTTC,CASYGGLFARVKDGYTF
TRBV6-1,TRBJ1-5,many,TRBD1,TGTGCCAGCAGCCCAGCTCCGGGACAGGGAGATCGGAGGGTCAATCAGCCCCAGCATTTT,CASSPAPGQGDRRVNQPQHF
TRBV29-1,TRBJ2-3,many,TRBD1,TGCAGCGTTCCTGCGAAAAGACAGGGGGGGACAGATACGCAGTATTTT,CSVPAKRQGGTDTQYF
TRBV7-9,TRBJ2-1,many,TRBD1,TGTGCCAGCAGCTCGGCGGGGGACAGGGTAGGATTCTTC,CASSSAGDRVGFF
TRBV6-6,TRBJ2-1,many,-,TGTGCCAGCAGTCCAGGGGATGAGCAGTTCTTC,CASSPGDEQFF
TRBV20-1,TRBJ1-4,-,-,TGCAGTGCAGGTGACCAAAAACTGTTTTTT,CSAGDQKLFF
TRBV11-3,TRBJ2-2,few,-,TGTGCCAGCAGCTCAAAGGACATCGCGAACACCGGGGAGCTGTTTTTT,CASSSKDIANTGELFF
TRBV6-2/TRBV6-3,TRBJ2-3,many,-,TGTGCCAGCAGTTACCAAACCGGCCCTATGGATGGGTATTTT,CASSYQTGPMDGYF
TRBV7-2,TRBJ1-3,many,TRBD1,TGTGCCAGCAGCCACCGGACAGGGAGCTTGCCCATATATTTT,CASSHRTGSLPIYF
TRBV15,TRBJ1-2,-,-,TGTGCCACCAGCTCCCTAGTGGGGGAAAACTATGGCTACACCTTC,CATSSLVGENYGYTF
TRBV4-2,TRBJ2-1,-,-,TGTGCCAGCAGCCAACAATACAATGAGCAGTTCTTC,CASSQQYNEQFF
TRBV6-5,TRBJ1-6,many,-,TGTGCCAGCAGTTTATTGGATAATTCACCCCTCCACTTT,CASSLLDNSPLHF
TRBV7-2,TRBJ2-3,many,-,TGTGCCAGCAGCTTAGGTCCGGGGACTGTAAATACGCAGTATTTT,CASSLGPGTVNTQYF
TRBV2,TRBJ2-2,-,-,TGTGCCAGCAGTGGGGGGGCGAACACCGGGGAGCTGTTTTTT,CASSGGANTGELFF
TRBV9,TRBJ1-4,many,-,TGTGCCAGCAGCGTCGACAGTGCTCCAACTAATGAAAAACTGTTTTTT,CASSVDSAPTNEKLFF
TRBV27,TRBJ2-7,few,TRBD2,TGTGCCAGCAGTTGGGCCGGGGGGGCCTACGAGCAGTACTTC,CASSWAGGAYEQYF
TRBV9,TRBJ2-7,-,TRBD2,TGTGCCAGCAGCCCTTGGACTAGCGGGGTCTACGAGCAGTACTTC,CASSPWTSGVYEQYF
TRBV10-3,TRBJ2-3,few,-,TGTGCCATCAGTGAGTCTCCTAGGGAGGCCAAGATCAGGTCGGATACGCAGTATTTT,CAISESPREAKIRSDTQYF
TRBV20-1,TRBJ2-3,-,TRBD2,TGCAGTGCTAGAGATCTAGCGGAGATCACAGATACGCAGTATTTT,CSARDLAEITDTQYF
TRBV28,TRBJ1-5,few,-,TGTGCCAGCAGTTATGCAGGGTCTACCCGACCCCAGCATTTT,CASSYAGSTRPQHF
TRBV29-1,TRBJ1-2,many,-,TGCAGCGTTGAAGATCATAGCTATGGCTACACCTTC,CSVEDHSYGYTF
TRBV7-2,TRBJ2-1,few,TRBD1,TGTGCCAGCAGCTGGAAAGACAGGGGAGGTGGAAGTGAGCAGTTCTTC,CASSWKDRGGGSEQFF
TRBV12-3/TRBV12-4,TRBJ1-1,many,TRBD1,TGTGCCAGCAGTCACCGGGTTGCGACAGGGGGCACTGAAGCTTTCTTT,CASSHRVATGGTEAFF
TRBV27,TRBJ2-3,-,-,TGTGCCAGCAGTTCCTCGAGGGTCGGCACAGATACGCAGTATTTT,CASSSSRVGTDTQYF
TRBV18,TRBJ2-7,few,-,TGTGCCAGCTCACCACTGGGGCTTTCCCCCTACGAGCAGTACTTC,CASSPLGLSPYEQYF
TRBV7-2,TRBJ1-6,-,-,TGTGCCAGCAGCTTATCGCGGACGGGTAATTCACCCCTCCACTTT,CASSLSRTGNSPLHF
TRBV23-1,TRBJ2-2,-,-,TGCGCCAGCAGTCAGGGGTTAACCGGGGAGCTGTTTTTT,CASSQGLTGELFF
TRBV11-2,TRBJ1-5,-,-,TGTGCCAGCAGCGGCCGGGACAATCAGCCCCAGCATTTT,CASSGRDNQPQHF
TRBV6-6,TRBJ2-7,few,TRBD1,TGTGCCAGCATCGCCACCCAGGACAGGGGCCGATACGAGCAGTACTTC,CASIATQDRGRYEQYF